The 30 T cell receptor beta chains below come from one sample, sequenced in a study of cytomegalovirus exposure and HLA in healthy donors. With 60 Vbeta and 13 Jbeta primers, the PCR was carried out. Clones were read by immunoSEQ multiplex PCR, and TCRdb kept only the in-frame ones, dropping some. The sample yields 120,000 to 150,000 clones, almost 85% seen once. Sequenced material: PBMCs. These receptors came from a woman aged 40 to 49 in good health and CMV-seronegative.

The V and J genes are TRBV7-9 and TRBJ1-2; a weak D match, TRBD1 (5 bases). The CDR3 extends over 13 amino acids. Trimming took 5 bases from V and 6 from J, leaving 13 bases between them. The germline V gene has CDR1 SEHNR and CDR2 FQNEAQ (reference sequence). The CDR3 is CASSLGGENGYTF. In DNA form, the CDR3 reads TGTGCCAGCAGCCTGGGGGGGGAGAATGGCTACACCTTC.

The rearrangement joins TRBV10-2 to TRBJ1-2, with 10 bases that match TRBD1. CDR3 length: 16 residues. CDR1 is WSHSY, CDR2 SAAADI, per germline. The V and J ends lost 4 bases and 7 bases, in that order; junction bases with no gene match: 12. The CDR3 protein is CASSVGQGGLLAGYTF. The CDR3 DNA sequence: TGCGCCAGCAGTGTAGGACAGGGGGGGCTTTTGGCTGGCTACACCTTC.

This sequence joins TRBV27 and TRBJ1-6, with a possible D match to TRBD1 (5 bases). Trimming took 0 bases from V and 9 from J, leaving 9 bases between them. CDR3 size: 14 residues. Germline values: CDR1 MNHEY, CDR2 SMNVEV (reference sequence). The CDR3 loop reads CASSLSIRVSPLHF. CDR3 nucleotides: TGTGCCAGCAGTTTATCGATCAGGGTTTCACCCCTCCACTTT.

This clone was seen more than once but under ten times. The chain uses TRBV6-1 and TRBJ1-2; 7 bases match TRBD1. V trimming: 7 bases; J trimming: 4 bases; junction bases outside the gene matches: 9. Germline V gene sequence: CDR1 MNHNS, CDR2 SASEGT. The CDR3 loop spans 14 amino acids. CDR3 in DNA: TGTGCCAGCAATCCGAGACAGGGTCCCTATGGCTACACCTTC. Translation gives CASNPRQGPYGYTF.

This clone occurred a few times. The chain's CDR3 is CASSLDGGTNEKLFF. The CDR3 DNA follows: TGTGCCAGCAGCTTAGATGGGGGCACTAATGAAAAACTGTTTTTT. V and J are TRBV5-4 and TRBJ1-4; TRBD1 might be the D (6 bases). V was clipped by 2 bases and J by 2 bases, with 10 bases between them. The CDR3 extends over 15 amino acids. The germline CDR1 and CDR2 sequences are SGHNT and YYREEE (reference sequence).

This sequence joins TRBV7-2 and TRBJ2-7; D is perhaps TRBD2 (6 bases). The germline V and J ends were trimmed by 3 bases and 3 bases, with 9 bases remaining between them. The germline gives CDR1 SGHTA, CDR2 FQGNSA. The CDR3 consists of 13 residues. The CDR3 nucleotides read TGTGCCAGCAGCTTGAGCGGGCTCTACGAGCAGTACTTC. This sequence encodes CASSLSGLYEQYF.

The chain combines TRBV7-2 with TRBJ1-3, with D tentatively TRBD1 (5 bases). Germline CDR1 is SGHTA and CDR2 is FQGNSA. CDR3 size: 16 residues. Trimming removed 5 bases at V and 3 bases at J, with 17 bases between. The CDR3 region is CASSLSAGTRGNTIYF. The CDR3 nucleotides read TGTGCCAGCAGCCTCTCTGCCGGGACTCGTGGAAACACCATATATTTT.

CDR3 in amino acids: CASSSTGNEQFF. The CDR3 DNA reads as TGTGCCAGCAGTTCCACGGGGAATGAGCAGTTCTTC. The rearrangement uses TRBV27 and TRBJ2-1, with D possibly matching TRBD2 (5 bases). Trimming removed 4 bases at V and 7 bases at J, with 8 bases between. This CDR3 contains 12 residues. Germline V CDR1 and CDR2: MNHEY, SMNVEV (reference sequence).

The chain is built from TRBV28 and TRBJ1-1; D ambiguous. The germline V gene has CDR1 MDHEN and CDR2 SYDVKM. Trimming took off 6 bases at V and 3 bases at J, with 5 bases between the two ends. The CDR3 runs 11 residues. The CDR3 spells CASRIDTEAFF. The CDR3 nucleotides read TGTGCCAGCAGAATCGACACTGAAGCTTTCTTT.

The chain links TRBV11-2 to TRBJ2-5; D unresolved. This CDR3 spans 14 amino acids. The ends were cut back, 5 bases at V and 2 bases at J, with 12 bases in the middle. CDR1 and CDR2 from the germline V gene are SGHAT and FQNNGV. In DNA form, the CDR3 reads TGTGCCAGCAGCAAGCCACCGGTACAAGAGACCCAGTACTTC. It encodes CASSKPPVQETQYF. Full variable domain (remainder filled in from reference TRBV11-2 and TRBJ2-5): EAGVAQSPRYKIIEKRQSVAFWCNPISGHATLYWYQQILGQGPKLLIQFQNNGVVDDSQLPKDRFSAERLKGVDSTLKIQPAKLEDSAVYLCASSKPPVQETQYFGPGTRLLVL.

This clone is a singleton in its sample. At one boundary the junction diverges from the germline segment, which might be a read error. The chain combines TRBV7-2 with TRBJ2-3; 7 bases map to TRBD2. The CDR3 length is 16 residues. CDR1 and CDR2 (germline): SGHTA, FQGNSA. Written as DNA, the CDR3 is TGTGCCGGCAGCTTAATGGTGGGAGGGCCGTCAGATACGCAGTATTTT. Amino acids: CAGSLMVGGPSDTQYF. The complete variable domain, with remaining parts taken from reference TRBV7-2 and TRBJ2-3, reads GAGVSQSPSNKVTEKGKDVELRCDPISGHTALYWYRQSLGQGLEFLIYFQGNSAPDKSGLPSDRFSAERTGGSVSTLTIQRTQQEDSAVYLCAGSLMVGGPSDTQYFGPGTRLTVL.

V is TRBV6-1 and J is TRBJ1-1; the match to TRBD1 covers 10 bases. The CDR3 totals 14 residues. CDR1 and CDR2 from the germline V gene are MNHNS and SASEGT. J lost 4 bases, V lost 5 bases, and 4 bases had no gene match. CDR3 coding DNA: TGTGCCAGCAGTCCCTGGACAGGGGGCACTGAAGCTTTCTTT. As protein: CASSPWTGGTEAFF.

The chain couples TRBV6-5 to TRBJ1-1, with D uncertain. The CDR3 spans 14 residues. Trimming shortened V by 7 bases and J by 4 bases, and 16 bases separated the two germline ends. Germline CDR1 and CDR2: MNHEY and SVGAGI. CDR3 sequence: CASNRGGRSTEAFF. The CDR3 DNA is TGTGCCAGCAACCGGGGAGGGAGAAGCACTGAAGCTTTCTTT.

CDR3 DNA: TGTGCCAGCAGCTCGAGGTTACTAGGGCGGGGGCAAGAGACCCAGTACTTC. This codes for CASSSRLLGRGQETQYF. The chain combines TRBV7-9 with TRBJ2-5; TRBD2 matches 7 bases. Germline lookup yields CDR1 SEHNR and CDR2 FQNEAQ (reference sequence). V lost 4 bases to trimming and J lost 2 bases; unmatched junction nucleotides: 13. This CDR3 has 17 amino acids.

DNA for the CDR3: TGTGCCAGCAGCCTTCGCGGCGGGGGCTCCTACGAGCAGTACTTC. Encoded protein: CASSLRGGGSYEQYF. This sequence joins TRBV7-2 and TRBJ2-7; TRBD2 matches 7 bases. The J segment lost 0 bases and the V segment lost 5 bases, leaving 7 bases of the junction unmatched. This CDR3 spans 15 amino acids. Germline values: CDR1 SGHTA, CDR2 FQGNSA.

This chain joins TRBV7-6 and TRBJ1-1; D gene uncertain. Trimming removed 5 bases from V and 3 bases from J, with 10 bases in between. Germline CDR1 reads SGHVS; CDR2 reads FNYEAQ. This CDR3 comprises 13 residues. The CDR3, as DNA: TGTGCCAGCAGCCACCGGGAGGACACTGAAGCTTTCTTT. This encodes CASSHREDTEAFF.

The V gene is TRBV6-6, the J gene TRBJ2-7; 11 bases fit TRBD2. The CDR3 loop spans 14 amino acids. Germline V gives CDR1 MNHNY, CDR2 SVGAGI (reference sequence). V trimming: 6 bases; J trimming: 7 bases; junction bases outside the gene matches: 8. The DNA of the CDR3 is TGTGCCAGCAGCCTACTAGCGGGAGTTTATGAGCAGTACTTC. Translating gives CASSLLAGVYEQYF.

This clone was counted a single time. The rearrangement links TRBV9 to TRBJ2-2; TRBD2 matches at 9 bases. The J segment lost 3 bases and the V segment lost 0 bases, leaving 3 bases of the junction unmatched. Germline lookup yields CDR1 SGDLS and CDR2 YYNGEE. CDR3 length: 16 residues. CDR3 region: CASSVASGTYTGELFF. As DNA, the CDR3 is TGTGCCAGCAGCGTAGCTAGCGGGACTTACACCGGGGAGCTGTTTTTT.

The chain joins TRBV7-9 to TRBJ1-2; perhaps TRBD1 as D (5 bases). V lost 2 bases to trimming and J lost 0 bases, with 13 bases between them. CDR1 is SEHNR and CDR2 is FQNEAQ in the germline V gene (reference sequence). The CDR3 loop spans 16 amino acids. Here the CDR3 reads CASSLNARGTNYGYTF. The CDR3 coding sequence is TGTGCCAGCAGCTTAAACGCAAGGGGCACTAACTATGGCTACACCTTC. The full variable domain, completed using reference TRBV7-9 and TRBJ1-2, is DTGVSQNPRHKITKRGQNVTFRCDPISEHNRLYWYRQTLGQGPEFLTYFQNEAQLEKSRLLSDRFSAERPKGSFSTLEIQRTEQGDSAMYLCASSLNARGTNYGYTFGSGTRLTVV.

The V call is TRBV11-2, the J call TRBJ2-2; 13 positions agree with TRBD2. The CDR3 covers 19 residues. Per the germline V gene, CDR1 is SGHAT and CDR2 is FQNNGV. With V trimmed by 5 bases and J by 6 bases, 15 bases remained unmatched. CDR3 DNA sequence: TGTGCCAGCAGCATCCTCTTGGGACTAGCGGGAAGTAAGCCCGGGGAGCTGTTTTTT. It specifies CASSILLGLAGSKPGELFF.

The rearrangement links TRBV29-1 to TRBJ2-5; TRBD1 matches at 9 bases. The DNA end favors TRBJ2-7, so the J call may be wrong. Germline assignment: CDR1 SQVTM and CDR2 ANQGSEA. The CDR3 consists of 13 residues. The CDR3 is CSVRTGVTDEQYF. In DNA, the CDR3 is TGCAGCGTCAGGACAGGGGTCACGGACGAGCAGTACTTC.

The chain has TRBV28 and TRBJ1-2; 7 bases are shared with TRBD1. The germline V gene encodes CDR1 MDHEN and CDR2 SYDVKM. The CDR3 runs 15 residues. The J segment lost 4 bases and the V segment lost 2 bases, leaving 7 bases of the junction unmatched. CDR3 in amino acids: CASSLDEGGSYGYTF. DNA for the CDR3: TGTGCCAGCAGTTTAGACGAAGGGGGCTCCTATGGCTACACCTTC.

This clone was counted a few times. J is TRBJ2-1 and V is TRBV11-2; D might be TRBD2 (6 bases). Trimming took 3 bases from V and 5 from J, leaving 17 bases between them. This CDR3 has 16 residues. Germline V gene lookup returns CDR1 SGHAT and CDR2 FQNNGV. CDR3 loop: CASSFYVGGFNNEQFF. The CDR3 DNA is TGTGCCAGCAGCTTTTATGTGGGGGGTTTCAACAATGAGCAGTTCTTC.

This sequence joins TRBV29-1 and TRBJ2-7; 9 positions agree with TRBD1. The germline gives CDR1 SQVTM, CDR2 ANQGSEA. The ends lost 6 bases at V and 5 bases at J; junction bases unmatched: 8. The CDR3 consists of 13 residues. The CDR3 sequence: CSVRTGVTDEQYF. CDR3 coding DNA: TGCAGCGTCAGGACAGGGGTCACGGACGAGCAGTACTTC.

The table lists this clone with a count of one. This chain joins TRBV28 and TRBJ2-7, with TRBD2 matching over 8 bases. The CDR3 covers 18 residues. Germline CDR1 MDHEN, CDR2 SYDVKM. The V gene end was trimmed by 7 bases and the J gene end by 0 bases; junction bases not matched to a gene: 17. The CDR3 reads CASTYRTSRLRSSYEQYF. The CDR3 DNA sequence: TGTGCCAGCACCTACCGGACTAGCAGGTTGAGGAGCTCCTACGAGCAGTACTTC.

This chain links TRBV9 with TRBJ1-3, with 8 bases aligning to TRBD1. V trimming: 4 bases; J trimming: 1 base; junction bases outside the gene matches: 7. The CDR3 is made up of 16 amino acids. CDR1 is SGDLS, CDR2 YYNGEE, per germline. The CDR3 spells CASSRRQGTSGNTIYF. The CDR3 coding sequence is TGTGCCAGCAGCCGGAGACAGGGGACTTCTGGAAACACCATATATTTT.

The chain combines TRBV7-2 with TRBJ2-3; D not resolved. Per germline, CDR1 SGHTA and CDR2 FQGNSA. The germline V and J ends were trimmed by 6 bases and 0 bases, with 4 bases remaining between them. The CDR3 is 12 amino acids. Here the CDR3 DNA reads TGTGCCAGCAGACAGAGCACAGATACGCAGTATTTT. This sequence encodes CASRQSTDTQYF.

The chain employs TRBV19 and TRBJ1-4; D might be TRBD1 (5 bases). The CDR3 covers 15 residues. Germline V gene lookup returns CDR1 LNHDA and CDR2 SQIVND (reference sequence). Trimming cost V 5 bases and J 6 bases, with 16 bases left between them. The CDR3 nucleotides are TGTGCCAGTAGTTTGGTCGGGGGTCCTTATGAAAAACTGTTTTTT. It codes for CASSLVGGPYEKLFF.

This clone was recorded only once. The chain recombines TRBV30 with TRBJ2-6; weak D call: TRBD1 (6 bases). The V gene lost 7 bases and the J gene lost 1 base, with 11 bases spanning the gap. CDR1 GTSNPN and CDR2 SVGIG come from the germline V gene (reference sequence). CDR3 length: 14 residues. The CDR3 bases are TGTGCCTATAAAACAGGGTCTGGGGCCAACGTCCTGACTTTC. Translation: CAYKTGSGANVLTF.

The chain employs TRBV19 and TRBJ1-1; D is possibly TRBD1 (6 bases). V was clipped by 2 bases and J by 10 bases, with 20 bases between them. Germline V gene data show CDR1 as LNHDA and CDR2 as SQIVND (reference sequence). The CDR3 runs 15 residues. The CDR3 DNA follows: TGTGCCAGTAGTATATCGCGGGTCACCGGGACACGAGCTTTCTTT. This translates into CASSISRVTGTRAFF. The whole variable domain, filled in from reference TRBV19 and TRBJ1-1, reads DGGITQSPKYLFRKEGQNVTLSCEQNLNHDAMYWYRQDPGQGLRLIYYSQIVNDFQKGDIAEGYSVSREKKESFPLTVTSAQKNPTAFYLCASSISRVTGTRAFFGQGTRLTVV.